This T cell receptor beta chain was observed in a study of beta chain features in type 1 diabetes. Findings and limits, study-wide: People with Type 1 diabetes carried modestly yet significantly shorter TCRB CDR3s in all four CD4+ subsets. Any HLA-type effect on TCRB rearrangement remained unresolved here. Shorter templates might be favored by PCR, and equally so in patients and in controls. In the patient group, naive, central memory and Treg TCRB repertoires seemed more alike than in the healthy donor group. Individuals with type 1 diabetes displayed fewer insertions and more deletions at VDJ junctions.

Trimming pared 2 bases from V and 3 bases from J, leaving 4 bases between. The CDR3 has 12 amino acids. Germline loops: CDR1 KGHSH, CDR2 LQKENI. Reverse transcription of all isolated RNA meant that expressed TCRB transcripts were sequenced. Data came from immunoSEQ multiplex PCR; TCRdb stores just in-frame clones and leaves some out. The table lists hundreds of thousands of clones, roughly an eighth of them singletons, with about 0.02% in the top ten. As to this clone: Its specificity is unknown. Other DNA variants within this sample encode the same CDR3.

The receptor comes from a man aged 18 to 35 with type 1 diabetes. The chain combines TRBV18 with TRBJ2-5; D ambiguous. The material sequenced was naive CD4+ T cells from blood. CDR3 nucleotide sequence: TGTGCCAGCTCACCAAGGGAAGAGACCCAGTACTTC. Translated, it gives CASSPREETQYF.